A single sample gave rise to the 26 T cell receptor beta chains below, sequenced in a study of response to subunit inactivated influenza vaccine. MiXCR, run by TCRdb on the RT-PCR reads, gives a single entry per CDR3 protein. The sample records approximately 480,000 distinct CDR3 sequences, 10% to 11% being singletons. The specimen comprised PBMCs from blood, sampled roughly 6 weeks after vaccination. The receptors derive from a middle-aged man who received an inactivated influenza vaccine.

In this sample, this clonotype turned up many times. The chain employs TRBV7-2 and TRBJ2-7, with a weak D call TRBD1 (6 bases). Germline CDR1 SGHTA, CDR2 FQGNSA. This CDR3 region has 12 residues. With 3 bases removed from V and 6 bases from J, the gap between germline ends came to 9 bases. CDR3 residues: CASSFVGAEQYF. In DNA form, the CDR3 reads TGTGCCAGCAGCTTTGTGGGGGCCGAGCAGTACTTC. Together with reference TRBV7-2 and TRBJ2-7, the CDR3 gives the full variable domain: GAGVSQSPSNKVTEKGKDVELRCDPISGHTALYWYRQSLGQGLEFLIYFQGNSAPDKSGLPSDRFSAERTGGSVSTLTIQRTQQEDSAVYLCASSFVGAEQYFGPGTRLTVT.

The chain employs TRBV20-1 and TRBJ2-1, with D perhaps matching TRBD2 (6 bases). The germline CDR1 and CDR2 sequences are DFQATT and SNEGSKA (reference sequence). The V gene lost 6 bases and the J gene lost 7 bases, with 16 bases spanning the gap. The CDR3 totals 13 residues. In DNA form, the CDR3 reads TGCAGTGCCACCGGAAGGGACTGGAATGAGCAGTTCTTC. Protein product: CSATGRDWNEQFF.

This clonotype was seen repeatedly, ten times or more. V usage is TRBV28 and J usage is TRBJ2-2, with TRBD1 matching 8 bases. CDR1 is MDHEN, CDR2 SYDVKM, per germline. The CDR3 loop spans 15 amino acids. V was clipped by 3 bases and J by 6 bases; unmatched bases: 6. The CDR3 nucleotides read TGTGCCAGCAGTTTTGACAGGGGAGCCGCCGGGGAGCTGTTTTTT. Its translation is CASSFDRGAAGELFF.

This clonotype has just a few counts. The V and J genes are TRBV15 and TRBJ2-3; perhaps D is TRBD1 or TRBD2 (5 bases each). V lost 1 base and J 4 bases, leaving 12 bases between the germline ends. Germline loops: CDR1 LNHNV, CDR2 YYDKDF (reference sequence). CDR3 length equals 15 residues. The CDR3 is CATSRVGADADTQYF. Written as DNA, the CDR3 is TGTGCCACCAGCAGAGTCGGGGCAGATGCAGATACGCAGTATTTT.

The chain combines TRBV4-2 with TRBJ2-2; no clear D gene. Germline CDR1 and CDR2: LGHNA and YNFKEQ. This CDR3 has 16 amino acids. Trimming stripped 2 bases from V and 4 bases from J, with 14 bases between. The CDR3 loop reads CASSQRTDPGTGELFF. In DNA form, the CDR3 reads TGTGCCAGCAGCCAACGCACAGACCCGGGCACCGGGGAGCTGTTTTTT.

The rearrangement joins TRBV28 to TRBJ2-7, with 8 bases matching TRBD2. CDR1 MDHEN and CDR2 SYDVKM come from the germline V gene. There are 13 residues in the CDR3. Trimming removed 10 bases from V and 3 bases from J; junction bases left unmatched: 8. The CDR3 DNA reads as TGTGCCACCACCGGGGGGGCTATCTACGAGCAGTACTTC. This encodes CATTGGAIYEQYF.

Only a few counts were recorded for this clonotype. This chain connects TRBV10-3 to TRBJ2-3; TRBD2 matches at 10 bases. Germline trimming cut 6 bases from V and 2 bases from J; bases unmatched to any gene: 5. Germline CDR1 reads ENHRY; CDR2 reads SYGVKD. This CDR3 has 15 amino acids. The DNA for the CDR3 is TGTGCCATCAGGACAAGCGGGGGGGCCACAGATACGCAGTATTTT. It translates to CAIRTSGGATDTQYF.

The J gene is TRBJ2-1, the V gene TRBV12-3 or TRBV12-4; 7 bases match TRBD2. CDR3 length equals 15 residues. The V and J ends lost 6 bases and 2 bases, in that order; junction bases with no gene match: 7. The CDR3 sequence is CASSRGGGPYNEQFF. CDR3 nucleotide sequence: TGTGCCAGCAGCCGCGGGGGAGGGCCCTACAATGAGCAGTTCTTC.

The V call is TRBV9, the J call TRBJ2-4; TRBD1 aligns across 11 bases. Germline CDR1 is SGDLS and CDR2 is YYNGEE. V dropped 3 bases and J dropped 0; count of bases not matched to a gene: 11. The CDR3 loop spans 19 amino acids. The CDR3 DNA reads TGTGCCAGCAGCGAGCGATCAGGACAGGGGGCCCTAGCCAAAAACATTCAGTACTTC. Its translation: CASSERSGQGALAKNIQYF.

At least ten counts were recorded for this clonotype. The chain uses TRBV20-1 and TRBJ2-2; TRBD2 might be the D (7 bases). CDR3 size: 14 residues. In germline, CDR1 is DFQATT, CDR2 SNEGSKA (reference sequence). The V and J ends lost 6 bases and 4 bases respectively, with 15 bases between them. CDR3 residues: CSAPKGGSTGELFF. Written as DNA, the CDR3 is TGCAGTGCCCCGAAGGGGGGGAGCACCGGGGAGCTGTTTTTT.

This clonotype was seen ten or more times. V and J are TRBV29-1 and TRBJ1-1; D may be TRBD1 (5 bases). Germline V gene data show CDR1 as SQVTM and CDR2 as ANQGSEA. This CDR3 comprises 16 residues. V lost 4 bases, J lost 4 bases, and 22 bases lay in between. The CDR3 DNA sequence: TGCAGCGTTGTGGGGCAAATGGATATCCGTGGCACTGAAGCTTTCTTT. Amino acids: CSVVGQMDIRGTEAFF.

This clonotype was recorded many times. This sequence joins TRBV10-3 and TRBJ2-7, with TRBD2 matching 7 bases. The germline V gene has CDR1 ENHRY and CDR2 SYGVKD. Trimming removed 5 bases from V and 4 bases from J; junction bases left unmatched: 8. This CDR3 has 14 amino acids. In nucleotides, the CDR3 is TGTGCCATCAGTCCCCAGAGCGGGGATTACGAGCAGTACTTC. Translation: CAISPQSGDYEQYF.

The table lists this clonotype with many counts. The V and J genes are TRBV20-1 and TRBJ2-5; 10 bases line up with TRBD2. Trimming removed 0 bases from V and 5 bases from J; junction bases left unmatched: 6. This CDR3 spans 15 amino acids. Germline lookup yields CDR1 DFQATT and CDR2 SNEGSKA (reference sequence). The CDR3 bases are TGCAGTGCTAGAGATGGTCTAGCGGGAGCTGAGACCCAGTACTTC. As protein: CSARDGLAGAETQYF.

This clonotype was seen a handful of times. The chain has TRBV6-5 and TRBJ2-1; D is unresolved. CDR3 length equals 16 residues. Germline V CDR1 and CDR2: MNHEY, SVGAGI. V was clipped by 0 bases and J by 0 bases, with 9 bases between them. As DNA, the CDR3 is TGTGCCAGCAGTTACTCCCCGGCGAGCTCCTACAATGAGCAGTTCTTC. Its translation is CASSYSPASSYNEQFF.

The CDR3 is CASSSGGPSSGNTIYF. In nucleotides, the CDR3 is TGTGCCAGCAGCTCAGGGGGGCCAAGCTCTGGAAACACCATATATTTT. The rearrangement uses TRBV11-2 and TRBJ1-3; 7 nucleotides align to TRBD1. This CDR3 has 16 amino acids. V lost 4 bases to trimming and J lost 0 bases; unmatched junction nucleotides: 6. Per the germline V gene, CDR1 is SGHAT and CDR2 is FQNNGV. The variable domain in full, with the rest retrieved from reference TRBV11-2 and TRBJ1-3, is EAGVAQSPRYKIIEKRQSVAFWCNPISGHATLYWYQQILGQGPKLLIQFQNNGVVDDSQLPKDRFSAERLKGVDSTLKIQPAKLEDSAVYLCASSSGGPSSGNTIYFGEGSWLTVV.

The V call is TRBV5-1, the J call TRBJ1-2, with D possibly TRBD1 on 6 matching bases. V was trimmed by 0 bases and J by 6 bases, leaving 15 bases between them. The germline gives CDR1 SGHRS, CDR2 YFSETQ. The length of the CDR3 is 15 residues. The chain's CDR3 is CASSLAIAGADGYTF. In DNA, the CDR3 is TGCGCCAGCAGCTTGGCCATAGCAGGGGCGGATGGCTACACCTTC.

With respect to this clonotype: A read error may account for a junction end that differs from germline. The chain has TRBV5-1 and TRBJ2-1, with 12 bases lining up with TRBD2. The CDR3 covers 17 residues. CDR1 and CDR2 (germline): SGHRS, YFSETQ. Written as DNA, the CDR3 is TGCGCCAGCAGCTGGCGACTAGCGGGGGTCTCCTACAATGACCAGTTCTTC. Protein product: CASSWRLAGVSYNDQFF.

This clonotype occurred a few times. J is TRBJ2-3 and V is TRBV4-1, with TRBD1 matching 7 bases. Unmatched junction bases numbered 8, after V lost 5 bases and J lost 3 bases. This CDR3 is 15 amino acids long. Germline CDR1 is MGHRA and CDR2 is YSYEKL. CDR3 residues: CASSKQGPSTDTQYF. The CDR3 DNA reads as TGCGCCAGCAGCAAACAGGGGCCTAGTACAGATACGCAGTATTTT.

This clonotype was recorded at least ten times. The rearrangement uses TRBV20-1 and TRBJ2-1; TRBD2 aligns across 13 bases. The germline V gene encodes CDR1 DFQATT and CDR2 SNEGSKA (reference sequence). The CDR3 has 18 amino acids. The ends lost 0 bases at V and 3 bases at J; junction bases unmatched: 8. CDR3: CSARDLLLAGGIYNEQFF. The CDR3, as DNA: TGCAGTGCTAGAGATCTGCTACTAGCGGGAGGGATCTACAATGAGCAGTTCTTC.

The gene calls are TRBV7-8 and TRBJ1-4, with 7 bases fitting TRBD1. The germline V gene has CDR1 SGHVS and CDR2 FQNEAQ. After removal of 5 bases from V and 8 bases from J, the junction contained 11 bases not matched to a gene. CDR3 length: 15 residues. The CDR3 coding sequence is TGTGCCAGCAGCCCCAGGGGGGGGCGCGTGGAAAAACTGTTTTTT. Its translation is CASSPRGGRVEKLFF.

The sample holds many counts of this clonotype. The chain recombines TRBV11-2 with TRBJ2-3; 8 bases are a match to TRBD2. Unmatched junction bases numbered 15, after V lost 11 bases and J lost 5 bases. CDR1 is SGHAT, CDR2 FQNNGV, per germline. The CDR3 contains 15 residues. CDR3 DNA: TGTGCCGCGCTGATTGAAGCGGGAGAGGGAGATACGCAGTATTTT. Its translation: CAALIEAGEGDTQYF. Supplemented by reference TRBV11-2 and TRBJ2-3, the full variable domain reads EAGVAQSPRYKIIEKRQSVAFWCNPISGHATLYWYQQILGQGPKLLIQFQNNGVVDDSQLPKDRFSAERLKGVDSTLKIQPAKLEDSAVYLCAALIEAGEGDTQYFGPGTRLTVL.

This clonotype was seen repeatedly, ten times or more. The chain employs TRBV20-1 and TRBJ2-3; 9 nucleotides match TRBD1. CDR1 is DFQATT and CDR2 is SNEGSKA in the germline V gene (reference sequence). This CDR3 comprises 15 residues. Unmatched junction bases numbered 6, after V lost 3 bases and J lost 2 bases. CDR3: CSARGGQGFTDTQYF. The CDR3 DNA follows: TGCAGTGCTAGGGGGGGACAGGGCTTCACAGATACGCAGTATTTT.

The chain links TRBV11-2 to TRBJ2-1; 7 nucleotides match TRBD2. V lost 3 bases, J lost 1 base, and 12 bases stayed unmatched. The CDR3 has 18 amino acids. Germline V gives CDR1 SGHAT, CDR2 FQNNGV. The CDR3 DNA reads TGTGCCAGCAGCTTTACCGGGACTATCCCTACATCCTACAATGAGCAGTTCTTC. The encoded protein is CASSFTGTIPTSYNEQFF.

The V and J genes are TRBV7-8 and TRBJ1-5; TRBD1 is a possible D gene (6 bases). V lost 5 bases and J 3 bases, leaving 14 bases between the germline ends. This CDR3 is 15 amino acids long. CDR1 SGHVS and CDR2 FQNEAQ come from the germline V gene. CDR3 protein: CASSPFEGDNQPQHF. CDR3 bases: TGTGCCAGCAGCCCCTTTGAGGGGGACAATCAGCCCCAGCATTTT.

The rearrangement joins TRBV18 to TRBJ2-1; possibly TRBD1 or TRBD2 for D (6 bases each). V gave up 2 bases and J gave up 0 bases, with 8 bases separating them. Looked up from germline, CDR1 is KGHSH and CDR2 is LQKENI. This CDR3 is 15 amino acids long. CDR3 in DNA: TGTGCCAGCTCACCAACGGGGGCCTCCTACAATGAGCAGTTCTTC. Encoded protein: CASSPTGASYNEQFF.

J is TRBJ2-6 and V is TRBV2; unclear D gene. The CDR3 is made up of 14 amino acids. Germline CDR1 SNHLY, CDR2 FYNNEI. Trimming pared 6 bases from V and 1 base from J, leaving 7 bases between. CDR3 DNA: TGTGCCAGCAGATGGGGTTCTGGGGCCAACGTCCTGACTTTC. It is translated as CASRWGSGANVLTF.